The next 4 T cell receptor beta chains were all read from a single sample in a study of cytomegalovirus exposure and HLA in healthy donors. Primers for the PCR totalled 60 Vbeta and 13 Jbeta. The method was immunoSEQ multiplex PCR; TCRdb's version includes in-frame clones alone and lacks a portion of them. The sample has about 62,000 clones; roughly 80% are singletons. Sequencing was done on a sample of PBMCs. These receptors came from a woman aged 25 to 39 in good health and CMV-seronegative.

The J gene is TRBJ1-3, the V gene TRBV7-2, with D perhaps matching TRBD1 (5 bases). The V end lost 5 bases, the J end lost 2 bases, and 13 bases lay between the germline ends. Germline assignment: CDR1 SGHTA and CDR2 FQGNSA. The CDR3 is 15 amino acids. The CDR3 sequence: CASSAKTGAGNTIYF. In nucleotides, the CDR3 is TGTGCCAGCAGCGCTAAAACAGGAGCTGGAAACACCATATATTTT.

The chain joins TRBV7-7 to TRBJ2-2, with D possibly matching TRBD1 (6 bases). The CDR3 sequence is 14 residues long. The germline V gene has CDR1 SSHAT and CDR2 FNYEAQ (reference sequence). V dropped 3 bases and J dropped 3 bases, with 8 bases sitting between them. The CDR3 DNA reads as TGTGCCAGCAGCTTGTACAGGGACACCGGGGAGCTGTTTTTT. Protein product: CASSLYRDTGELFF.

The chain employs TRBV7-8 and TRBJ1-1, with TRBD1 matching over 7 bases. CDR3 length equals 14 residues. J gave up 5 bases and V 5 bases, and 8 bases lay outside the gene matches. Germline values: CDR1 SGHVS, CDR2 FQNEAQ. The CDR3 spells CASSVQGLVTEAFF. The DNA for the CDR3 is TGTGCCAGCAGCGTACAGGGGCTAGTTACTGAAGCTTTCTTT. Full variable domain (missing parts from reference TRBV7-8 and TRBJ1-1): GAGVSQSPRYKVAKRGQDVALRCDPISGHVSLFWYQQALGQGPEFLTYFQNEAQLDKSGLPSDRFFAERPEGSVSTLKIQRTQQEDSAVYLCASSVQGLVTEAFFGQGTRLTVV.

This clone has a handful of counts. The chain uses TRBV27 and TRBJ2-3, with D uncertain. The CDR3 sequence is 13 residues long. From germline, CDR1 is MNHEY and CDR2 SMNVEV (reference sequence). V dropped 3 bases and J dropped 0 bases, with 4 bases sitting between them. Here the CDR3 reads CASSFQSTDTQYF. The CDR3 DNA is TGTGCCAGCAGTTTTCAGAGCACAGATACGCAGTATTTT.